This record concerns one T cell receptor beta chain sequence. This specimen comes from a study of blood T cell repertoires in COVID-19. Study background: Acute-phase and convalescent COVID-19 samples originated in the United States, Italy and Spain. Sources were T cells, B-cell-depleted T cells, or PBMCs; the material itself was cDNA or gDNA.

Per germline, CDR1 SNHLY and CDR2 FYNNEI. V was trimmed by 1 base and J by 4 bases, leaving 5 bases between them. The CDR3 runs to 13 residues. Original processing methods: Estimation of nucleated cell counts was performed using reference gene primer amplification. Assay: immunoSEQ multiplex PCR; the TCRdb copy retains only in-frame clones and omits some. The V and J calls and clone size were taken over from that table, and D and trimming were inferred from the DNA. The table has 60,000 to 70,000 clones, about 90% seen once. The sequence came from a human donor with active COVID-19. The donor label of this sample is uncertain. Sample: peripheral blood. This chain joins TRBV2 and TRBJ1-3; unclear D gene. The CDR3 loop reads CASSEEAGNTIYF. CDR3 sequence (DNA): TGTGCCAGCAGTGAAGAAGCAGGAAACACCATATATTTT.